The 7 T cell receptor beta chains given below trace back to one sample, sequenced in a study of cytomegalovirus exposure and HLA in healthy donors. The repertoire was sequenced with immunoSEQ multiplex PCR; TCRdb's copy has only in-frame clones and lacks some. This sample has roughly 98,000 clones; around 88% occur once, and the top ten carry 3% to 4%. Sequenced sample: PBMCs. The receptors were sampled from a woman between 25 and 40 years old in good health and CMV-seronegative.

J is TRBJ1-5 and V is TRBV5-5, with D uncertain. The CDR3 has 13 residues. Looked up from germline, CDR1 is SGHKS and CDR2 is YYEKEE (reference sequence). Trimming stripped 0 bases from V and 11 bases from J, with 12 bases between. CDR3 in amino acids: CASSLGGFEAQHF. The CDR3 DNA reads as TGTGCCAGCAGCTTGGGAGGTTTTGAGGCCCAGCATTTT.

The rearrangement uses TRBV5-5 and TRBJ1-1; D might be TRBD1 (6 bases). Germline values: CDR1 SGHKS, CDR2 YYEKEE (reference sequence). The CDR3 spans 14 residues. V shed 3 bases and J shed 4 bases, with 13 bases lying between them. The CDR3 coding sequence is TGTGCCAGCAGCTCACAGGGTTTCGCCACTGAAGCTTTCTTT. This codes for CASSSQGFATEAFF. Full variable domain (rest looked up from reference TRBV5-5 and TRBJ1-1): DAGVTQSPTHLIKTRGQQVTLRCSPISGHKSVSWYQQVLGQGPQFIFQYYEKEERGRGNFPDRFSARQFPNYSSELNVNALLLGDSALYLCASSSQGFATEAFFGQGTRLTVV.

V gene TRBV4-1 combines with J gene TRBJ2-1; D unclear. Trimming stripped 0 bases from V and 3 bases from J, with 9 bases between. CDR3 length equals 15 residues. The germline gives CDR1 MGHRA, CDR2 YSYEKL. The CDR3 DNA is TGCGCCAGCAGCCAAGAGGTAGCCCGCTACAATGAGCAGTTCTTC. The encoded protein is CASSQEVARYNEQFF.

The CDR3 region has the DNA TGCGCCAGCAGCGAACTAGCGGGGACCCAAGAGACCCAGTACTTC. It codes for CASSELAGTQETQYF. J is TRBJ2-5 and V is TRBV10-1, with 10 bases lining up with TRBD2. CDR1 and CDR2 (germline): WNHNN, SYGVQD (reference sequence). The junction had 5 bases not matched to a gene; V was cut back by 6 bases and J by 1 base. The CDR3 is made up of 15 amino acids.

The chain couples TRBV10-3 to TRBJ1-1; D not resolved. V was trimmed by 0 bases and J by 5 bases, leaving 13 bases between them. Germline assignment: CDR1 ENHRY and CDR2 SYGVKD. The CDR3 is 15 residues long. Here the CDR3 reads CAISESTGIDTEAFF. For the CDR3, the DNA is TGTGCCATCAGTGAGTCAACCGGGATAGATACTGAAGCTTTCTTT.

This clone was seen a single time. The CDR3 region is CASPSRGVAGANVLTF. The CDR3 region has the DNA TGTGCCAGCCCAAGTCGGGGGGTCGCTGGGGCCAACGTCCTGACTTTC. V and J are TRBV2 and TRBJ2-6; 7 bases are a match to TRBD2. Per germline, CDR1 SNHLY and CDR2 FYNNEI. The length of the CDR3 is 16 residues. V was clipped by 8 bases and J by 2 bases; unmatched bases: 9.

The chain carries TRBV6-5 and TRBJ2-7; D unresolved. The CDR3 runs 15 residues. Germline V gives CDR1 MNHEY, CDR2 SVGAGI. V was pared by 0 bases and J by 1 base, with 10 bases between. The CDR3 DNA sequence: TGTGCCAGCAGTTACTCGATCGTCCGGTCCTACGAGCAGTACTTC. This translates into CASSYSIVRSYEQYF.